This T cell receptor (beta chain) appears in the sequencing data of a study of PD-L1 blockade in urothelial cancer. Study in general: Blood was tested 3 weeks (second dose) and 6 weeks into treatment.

Generated by immunoSEQ multiplex PCR, the TCRdb table keeps only in-frame clones and is missing some. The data show some 67,000 clones, around nine tenths seen once. From germline, CDR1 is LGHNA and CDR2 YSLEER. The J segment lost 4 bases and the V segment lost 2 bases, leaving 7 bases of the junction unmatched. The CDR3 extends over 17 amino acids. This clonotype was sampled from a man between 60 and 75 years old with urothelial cancer. The sequences come from PBMCs, collected around atezolizumab (anti-PD-L1) treatment. The V gene is TRBV4-3, the J gene TRBJ2-1, with 11 positions matching TRBD1. For the CDR3, the DNA is TGCGCCAGCAGCCAATTCCCCGGGACAGGGGGTTACAATGAGCAGTTCTTC. Translation gives CASSQFPGTGGYNEQFF.